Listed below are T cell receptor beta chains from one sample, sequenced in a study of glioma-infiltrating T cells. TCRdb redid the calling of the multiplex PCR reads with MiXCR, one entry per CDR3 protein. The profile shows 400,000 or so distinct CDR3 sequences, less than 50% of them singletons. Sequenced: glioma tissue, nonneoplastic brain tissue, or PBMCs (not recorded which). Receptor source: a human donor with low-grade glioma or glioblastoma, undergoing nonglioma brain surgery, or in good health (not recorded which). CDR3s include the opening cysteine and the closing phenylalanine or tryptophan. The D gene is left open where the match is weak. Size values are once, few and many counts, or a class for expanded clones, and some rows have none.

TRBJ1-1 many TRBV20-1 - TGCAGTGCGAAGGGACGGATGAACACTGAAGCTTTCTTT CSAKGRMNTEAFF
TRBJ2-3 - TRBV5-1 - TGCGCCAGCAGCCGGAATAGCAGGACAGATACGCAGTATTTT CASSRNSRTDTQYF
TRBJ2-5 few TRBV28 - TGTGCCAGCAGTGCTACAGGGCCTTGGGGGGAGACCCAGTACTTC CASSATGPWGETQYF
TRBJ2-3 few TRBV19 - TGTGCCAGTGGAGCACAGGGTGGTGATACGCAGTATTTT CASGAQGGDTQYF
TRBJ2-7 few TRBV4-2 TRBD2 TGTGCCAGCAGCCAGGGTGGACTAGCGGGGTCCTACGAGCAGTACTTC CASSQGGLAGSYEQYF
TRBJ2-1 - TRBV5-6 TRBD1 TGTGCCAGCAGCCCCGGGACAGGGGCCAATAAGCAGTTCTTC CASSPGTGANKQFF
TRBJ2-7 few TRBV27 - TGTGCCAGCAGTTTATGGGCAGGGGCCTACGAGCAGTACTTC CASSLWAGAYEQYF
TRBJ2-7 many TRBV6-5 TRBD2 TGTGCCAGCAGTTACACTAGCGGGAGAGGGGGGGCTTACGAGCAGTACTTC CASSYTSGRGGAYEQYF
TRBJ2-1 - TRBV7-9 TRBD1 TGTGCCAGCAGCTTTGGGACAGTCTTAAATGAGCAGTTCTTC CASSFGTVLNEQFF
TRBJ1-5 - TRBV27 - TGTGCCAGCAGTTACTCGTCCGGGTCCTTGCAGCCCCAGCATTTT CASSYSSGSLQPQHF
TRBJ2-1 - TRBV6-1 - TGTGCCAGCAGCGACTGGCCGAACACCGGGGAGCTCAATGAGCAGTTCTTC CASSDWPNTGELNEQFF
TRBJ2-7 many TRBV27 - TGTGCCAGCAGCCCGTACTGGGGGGGCAACGCCTACGAGCAGTACTTC CASSPYWGGNAYEQYF
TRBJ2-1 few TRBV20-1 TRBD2 TGCAGTGCTAGGGTACTAGCGGGAGTGGGCAATGAGCAGTTCTTC CSARVLAGVGNEQFF
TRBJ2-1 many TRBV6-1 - TGTGCCAGCAGTGGTCCACTAGTTTACAATGAGCAGTTCTTC CASSGPLVYNEQFF
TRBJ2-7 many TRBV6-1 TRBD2 TGTGCCAGCAGGTCCCCAGGACTAGCGGGATCTTACGAGCAGTACTTC CASRSPGLAGSYEQYF
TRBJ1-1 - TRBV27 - TGTGCCAGCAGGCGGACTGAGAACACTGAAGCTTCCTTT CASRRTENTEASF
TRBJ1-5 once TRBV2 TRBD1 TGTGCCAACAGTACGGACAGGGGTAACAATCAGCCCCAGCATTTT CANSTDRGNNQPQHF
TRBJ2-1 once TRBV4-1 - TGCGCCAGCAGCCAAGTGCTGAGCGATGAGCAGTTCTTC CASSQVLSDEQFF
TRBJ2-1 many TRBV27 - TGTGCCAGCAATGACGCGGGAAAGTACAATGAGCAGTTCTTC CASNDAGKYNEQFF
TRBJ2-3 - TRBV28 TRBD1 TGTGCCAGCAGCCTCCCCGGACAGGGGTGGGCAGATACGCAGTATTTT CASSLPGQGWADTQYF
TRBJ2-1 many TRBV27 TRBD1 TGTGCCAGCAGCCCCGGGACAGCCTATAATGAGCAGTTCTTC CASSPGTAYNEQFF
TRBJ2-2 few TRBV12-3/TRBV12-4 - TGTGCCAGCAGTTATGGGACCGTCAGCGGGGAGCTGTTTTTT CASSYGTVSGELFF
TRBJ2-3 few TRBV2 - TGTGCCAGCAGGAGTGGCAGGAGCACAGATACGCAGTATTTT CASRSGRSTDTQYF
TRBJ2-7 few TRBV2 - TGTGCCACCGGTGGGGTCTCCTACGAGCAGTACTTC CATGGVSYEQYF
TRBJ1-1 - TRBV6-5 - TGTGCCAGCAACGCCTGGAACACTGAAGCTTTCTTT CASNAWNTEAFF
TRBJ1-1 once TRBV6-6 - TGTGCCATCAGTGAGTTACGGGAAATCACTGAAGCTTTCTTT CAISELREITEAFF
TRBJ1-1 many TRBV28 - TGTGCCAGCAGTTTGAACACCCGGGGAAATGAAGCTTTCTTT CASSLNTRGNEAFF
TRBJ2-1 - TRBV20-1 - TGCAGTGCACGGTGGGGGCGGGACTCCTACAATGAGCAGTTCTTC CSARWGRDSYNEQFF
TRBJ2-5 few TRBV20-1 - TGCAGTGCTAGAGACTGGTCCGAGAAGACCCAGTACTTC CSARDWSEKTQYF
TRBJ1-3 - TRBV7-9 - TGTGCCAGCAGCCTGCTACTAAACTCTGGAAACACCATATATTTT CASSLLLNSGNTIYF
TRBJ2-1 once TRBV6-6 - TGTGCCAGCAGTTACTCGATGGAGTCAGGGTGGAACAATGAGCAGTTCTTC CASSYSMESGWNNEQFF
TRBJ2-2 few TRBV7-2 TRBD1 TGTGCCAGCAGCTTCCGGGACAGGGGGCGCAGGGAGCTGTTTTTT CASSFRDRGRRELFF
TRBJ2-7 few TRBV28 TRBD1 TGTGCCAGTGCCGAAGGGGGCCCCGACACCTACGAGCAGTACTTC CASAEGGPDTYEQYF